The source of this T cell receptor beta chain is a study of T cells expressing NK-cell markers. Background on the study: There were seven HCMV-seropositive donors and one seronegative donor among the eight sequenced.

The CDR3 loop spans 18 amino acids. CDR1 is SGDLS and CDR2 is YYNGEE in the germline V gene. TCRdb re-called the 5' RACE reads; every CDR3 protein appears as one record, without DNA. This repertoire includes fewer than 40,000 distinct CDR3 sequences. Comment on this clonotype: What it binds is unknown.

Whole-study findings and limits: It remained uncertain whether the expanded NKG2C+ T cell clones were specific for HCMV antigens. These clonotypes additionally ranked first within the CD3+CD56-NKG2C+ fraction of a few donors. Dominant NKG2C+ clonotypes made up about 1.0-7.0% of CD8+ T cells in six donors.

The gene calls are TRBV9 and TRBJ2-3; TCRdb's assignment of TRBD1 cannot be checked, as there is no DNA. This sequence was found in a woman between 18 and 69 years old in good health. Sample: blood T cells: a sorted CD56 or NKG2C T cell subset, CD4+ or CD8+ T cells, or bulk PBMC T cells (not recorded which). CDR3 sequence: CASSPVEGGRIPPDTQYF.